This entry concerns a single T cell receptor beta chain. Its target is unknown. The data were obtained in a study of CD8 T cells in Susac syndrome. Bulk CD8+ and CD4+ cells came from magnetic negative isolation; CD8+ TEMRA by FACS. The CDR3 has 15 residues. V lost 2 bases to trimming and J lost 7 bases; unmatched junction nucleotides: 4. Germline V gene data show CDR1 as MNHEY and CDR2 as SVGEGT. Roughly 0.45 to 1 ug RNA was reverse transcribed with random hexamers. Amplification of TCR beta CDR3 across 54 Vbeta and 13 Jbeta was performed with immunoSEQ multiplex PCR. TCRdb itself ran the immunoSEQ multiplex PCR reads through MiXCR, one entry per CDR3 protein. The sample lists 150,000 or so distinct CDR3 sequences; over 85% were seen once. Study-wide points: The authors acknowledged that their TCR sequencing and HLA analysis involved a relatively small number of individuals.

The sequence came from a human donor with multiple sclerosis. The specimen was CD8+ T cells from PBMCs. The chain links TRBV6-2 or TRBV6-3 to TRBJ2-1; 11 nucleotides align to TRBD1. This CDR3 is CASSYQGTGGNEQFF. In DNA form, the CDR3 reads TGTGCCAGCAGTTACCAAGGGACAGGGGGAAATGAGCAGTTCTTC.